The text below deals with one T cell receptor (beta chain). Its antigen is undetermined. Researchers ran immunoSEQ v3.0 at survey level. What sequencing targeted per sample was roughly 40,000-55,000 T-cell genomes. Only in-frame clones appear in the TCRdb table, and some are missing; sequencing was by immunoSEQ multiplex PCR. The top ten clones hold 3% to 4.5% of a sample with more than 25,000 clones, around nine tenths of them seen once. Per germline, CDR1 SGHTA and CDR2 FQGTGA. Losses at the gene ends were 5 bases for V and 1 base for J; bases not matched to a gene: 10. The CDR3 covers 17 residues. This record belongs to a study of long-term antiretroviral therapy in people with HIV. Across the study: A decade or so separates the oldest specimens from the later 2015 immediate-ART recommendation. Overall study findings and caveats: The repertoire was dominated at all time points by clones expanded before ART. Participants lacked recorded data on ART adherence, viral resistance or therapy changes.

The sample consisted of unsorted PBMCs, taken 1.8 years after starting antiretroviral therapy. This clonotype was obtained from a woman in her late teens or twenties with HIV. This chain connects TRBV7-3 to TRBJ2-3; TRBD2 matches at 9 bases. CDR3 DNA: TGTGCCAGCAGCCCTACGTTAGCGGGAGAGGGCACAGATACGCAGTATTTT. It codes for CASSPTLAGEGTDTQYF.